The clone carrying this T cell receptor beta chain was counted once. Its antigen is not known. This sequence may be a read error, since a much larger clone differs from it by one base. These data originate in a study of T cell repertoires in cytomegalovirus infection. Study overall: Public TCR beta signatures provided an indication of both CMV infection and a matching HLA type. Overall study findings and caveats: Clonotypes of TCR beta that were HLA-C-restricted and CMV-specific dominated the ex vivo response.

MiXCR, applied by TCRdb to the reads, yields one record per CDR3 protein. The profile shows 230,000 or so distinct CDR3 sequences, 38% of them singletons. This receptor was obtained from a human donor in good health (CMV status not recorded). Some clones in this sample may be carry-over from other donors' samples. The sequences come from CD8+ T cells from cultured PBMCs, collected from culture after CMV antigen stimulation.

The DNA for the CDR3 is TGTGCCAGCAGCTTAACCTGGACGGGTAGAAATCAGCCCCAGCATTTT. Translated, it gives CASSLTWTGRNQPQHF. The chain recombines TRBV7-2 with TRBJ1-5; D is unresolved. The CDR3 runs 16 residues. The V end lost 2 bases, the J end lost 4 bases, and 15 bases lay between the germline ends. Germline V gene data show CDR1 as SGHTA and CDR2 as FQGNSA.